This TCR beta chain was found in a study of early T cells in non-severe SARS-CoV-2 infection. Study information: Bulk RNA taken from unsorted whole blood was sequenced, leaving chains unpaired. Findings and limits, study-wide: Using VDJdb, the matching emphasized anti-spike CD8 responses while missing private and CD4 specificities.

This clonotype was seen many times. The antigen remains unidentified. Each CDR3 protein is one row after TCRdb ran MiXCR on the 5' RACE reads. The profile shows about 110,000 distinct CDR3 sequences, roughly an eighth of them singletons. The receptor was isolated from an adult who was a healthcare worker with PCR-confirmed SARS-CoV-2 infection or an uninfected control (not recorded which). Input material: whole blood.

For the CDR3, the DNA is TGCAGCGCTGCCGGGACCGCCTATGGCTACACCTTC. It is translated as CSAAGTAYGYTF. V and J are TRBV29-1 and TRBJ1-2; D may be TRBD1 (5 bases). The CDR3 runs to 12 residues. CDR1 SQVTM and CDR2 ANQGSEA come from the germline V gene. Trimming stripped 7 bases from V and 4 bases from J, with 13 bases between. Based on the CDR3 plus reference TRBV29-1 and TRBJ1-2, the full variable domain is SAVISQKPSRDICQRGTSLTIQCQVDSQVTMMFWYRQQPGQSLTLIATANQGSEATYESGFVIDKFPISRPNLTFSTLTVSNMSPEDSSIYLCSAAGTAYGYTFGSGTRLTVV.